This is a list of T cell receptor beta chains from one sample in a study of cytomegalovirus exposure and HLA in healthy donors. Sequenced by immunoSEQ multiplex PCR; TCRdb stores in-frame clones only, minus some. The sample shows 150,000 to 200,000 clones, more than 75% of them seen only once. Sequencing used PBMCs. The origin of the receptors is a woman between 18 and 30 years old in good health and CMV-seronegative. The CDR3 runs from the conserved cysteine through the conserved F or W. The D gene is left open where the match is weak. Size is stated for part of the rows, as once, few or many counts, or as a class when the clone is expanded.

TGTGCCAGCTCACCCGGGACAGGGATCCCCGGGGGGTATGGCTACACCTTC	CASSPGTGIPGGYGYTF	NA	TRBD1	TRBV18	TRBJ1-2
TGTGCCAGCAGCCCAACTAGCGGGGTGAACACCGGGGAGCTGTTTTTT	CASSPTSGVNTGELFF	NA	TRBD2	TRBV7-9	TRBJ2-2
TGCGCCAGCAGTGAGTCGGCGGGAACTGAAGCTTTCTTT	CASSESAGTEAFF	NA	NA	TRBV10-2	TRBJ1-1
TGTGCCAGCAGTGAACGTGGGCCGTACACAGATACGCAGTATTTT	CASSERGPYTDTQYF	NA	NA	TRBV2	TRBJ2-3
TGTGCCAGCAGTGAAGACAGCGGGAAGGGCGGAAATTCACCCCTCCACTTT	CASSEDSGKGGNSPLHF	once	NA	TRBV2	TRBJ1-6
TGTGCCAGCAGCTTGGTAGCAGGGAGGTACCACGAGCAGTACTTC	CASSLVAGRYHEQYF	NA	NA	TRBV5-8	TRBJ2-7
TGCAGCGCCCGTTTACAGGCCAACACTGAAGCTTTCTTT	CSARLQANTEAFF	NA	NA	TRBV29-1	TRBJ1-1
TGCGCCAGCAGTGAGTCGTCCCTAGCGGGGTTCTACGAGCAGTACTTC	CASSESSLAGFYEQYF	few	TRBD2	TRBV10-2	TRBJ2-7
TGTGCCAGCACCCCGGGACAGGGATCCCACGAGCAGTACTTC	CASTPGQGSHEQYF	NA	TRBD1	TRBV6-5	TRBJ2-7
TGTGCCACCAGCAGCGGAGGCGGGGGTACAGATACGCAGTATTTT	CATSSGGGGTDTQYF	NA	TRBD2	TRBV15	TRBJ2-3
TGTGCCAGCAGCTCTGTGGGGCGCCTGAACACTGAAGCTTTCTTT	CASSSVGRLNTEAFF	NA	NA	TRBV7-9	TRBJ1-1
TGTGCCAGCAGCTCCGGATCGGGAGAGACCCAGTACTTC	CASSSGSGETQYF	NA	NA	TRBV27	TRBJ2-5
TGTGCCAGCAGCACTGGGGCTAGCGGGGGGCGGAACACCGGGGAGCTGTTTTTT	CASSTGASGGRNTGELFF	NA	NA	TRBV21-1	TRBJ2-2
TGTGCCAGCTGCGGGACTTTAGGACCAACTAATGAAAAACTGTTTTTT	CASCGTLGPTNEKLFF	once	NA	TRBV28	TRBJ1-4
TGTGCCAGCAGCTTAGATAGCCGCTACACCGGGGAGCTGTTTTTT	CASSLDSRYTGELFF	NA	NA	TRBV7-6	TRBJ2-2
TGTGCCAGCAGCGACGACAGGGCCCTGAACTATGGCTACACCTTC	CASSDDRALNYGYTF	NA	TRBD1	TRBV9	TRBJ1-2
TGTGCCAGCAGCCTTCGGACAGTTTCCTACGAGCAGTACTTC	CASSLRTVSYEQYF	few	NA	TRBV5-4	TRBJ2-7
TGCGCCAGCAGCTTGGCCGGGGTCTACAATGAGCAGTTCTTC	CASSLAGVYNEQFF	NA	NA	TRBV5-1	TRBJ2-1
TGTGCCAGCAGCCGGGACAGGGGTACAGATACGCAGTATTTT	CASSRDRGTDTQYF	NA	TRBD1	TRBV7-8	TRBJ2-3
TGTGCCAGCAGTGGCAGGGGGCCTTTTTATGGCTACACCTTC	CASSGRGPFYGYTF	once	TRBD1	TRBV27	TRBJ1-2
TGTGCCAGCGGGAGGGCTGGAGCCTACGAGCAGTACTTC	CASGRAGAYEQYF	NA	TRBD2	TRBV6-5	TRBJ2-7
TGCAGTGCCGAGTTTGTTTACGAGCAGTACTTC	CSAEFVYEQYF	NA	NA	TRBV20-1	TRBJ2-7
TGTGCCAGCAGCTTATTCGTGACAATCTTTAAGCCCCAGCATTTT	CASSLFVTIFKPQHF	once	NA	TRBV7-8	TRBJ1-5
TGTGCCAGCAGCCAAGATCACGGGGATTATGGCTACACCTTC	CASSQDHGDYGYTF	NA	NA	TRBV14	TRBJ1-2
TGTGCCAGCAGAACCGGGGGGAGGGAAAAACTGTTTTTT	CASRTGGREKLFF	NA	NA	TRBV28	TRBJ1-4
TGTGCCAGCAGCGTAAGAGGCGGGAGCACGAGCAATGAGCAGTTCTTC	CASSVRGGSTSNEQFF	NA	TRBD2	TRBV9	TRBJ2-1
TGTGCCAGTAGTTCTTCCAGGGGGCTTGACACCGGGGAGCTGTTTTTT	CASSSSRGLDTGELFF	NA	TRBD1	TRBV19	TRBJ2-2
TGTGCCAGCAGCCCTGGGACAGGGGGCGTTGAAAAACTGTTTTTT	CASSPGTGGVEKLFF	few	TRBD1	TRBV2	TRBJ1-4
TGTGCCTGGAGTGAAACTCGGGGTGGCTACACCTTC	CAWSETRGGYTF	NA	NA	TRBV30	TRBJ1-2
TGTGCTAGTGGTCCAAAACAGGGGGCGGATAATTCACCCCTCCACTTT	CASGPKQGADNSPLHF	NA	TRBD1	TRBV12-5	TRBJ1-6
TGTGCCTGGAGTCAGGGGTACGAGCAGTACTTC	CAWSQGYEQYF	once	NA	TRBV30	TRBJ2-7
TGTGCCAGCAGTTTATGGGCGGGGAACACTGAAGCTTTCTTT	CASSLWAGNTEAFF	NA	NA	TRBV27	TRBJ1-1
TGTGCCAGCAGCTTGGCAGGTGGCGAGAGCTATGGCTACACCTTC	CASSLAGGESYGYTF	once	NA	TRBV5-4	TRBJ1-2
TGTGCTAGCACCCAGACAGGGGGGCATGGGGCCCAGTACTTC	CASTQTGGHGAQYF	NA	TRBD1	TRBV7-7	TRBJ2-5
TGCGCCAGCAGCTCACAGGGTGGTGCGAGCACTGAAGCTTTCTTT	CASSSQGGASTEAFF	few	NA	TRBV5-1	TRBJ1-1
TGTGCCAGCAGCTTAGGACAGGGGGCCTCTGGAAACACCATATATTTT	CASSLGQGASGNTIYF	NA	TRBD1	TRBV7-6	TRBJ1-3
TGTGCCAGCAGTTACGTCCAGGCGGGGCAGTACTTC	CASSYVQAGQYF	NA	NA	TRBV6-6	TRBJ2-7
TGTGCCAGCAGCTTCAGTCGCTTGCGGGGACAGGGCCTTAGGAACGAGCAGTACTTC	CASSFSRLRGQGLRNEQYF	NA	TRBD1	TRBV5-6	TRBJ2-7
TGTGCCAGCAGTGTGCTAGCGGGACTTAACACCGGGGAGCTGTTTTTT	CASSVLAGLNTGELFF	NA	TRBD2	TRBV2	TRBJ2-2
TGTGCCAGCAAGACTGGGGCCGGGACCCAGTACTTC	CASKTGAGTQYF	NA	NA	TRBV2	TRBJ2-5
TGTGCCAGCAATGGGGACAGGGTGCGATCGAACACTGAAGCTTTCTTT	CASNGDRVRSNTEAFF	NA	TRBD1	TRBV2	TRBJ1-1
TGTGCCAGCAGTTTCCGACTGGGCGGGTACGAGCAGTACTTC	CASSFRLGGYEQYF	NA	NA	TRBV6-6	TRBJ2-7
TGTGCCAGCAGTAGCGACAGGGGGGGCCCCTACGAGCAGTACTTC	CASSSDRGGPYEQYF	NA	TRBD1	TRBV11-2	TRBJ2-7
TGTGCCAGCAGTGACCGGACAGGCGACAGCTCCTACGAGCAGTACTTC	CASSDRTGDSSYEQYF	NA	TRBD1	TRBV6-1	TRBJ2-7
TGTGCCAGCAGTGATGAGTTCCGGTACAGGGTGGCCTACGAGCAGTACTTC	CASSDEFRYRVAYEQYF	NA	NA	TRBV6-1	TRBJ2-7
TGTGCCAGCAGTTCCGGCAGGATCCGTTCAAATGAAAAACTGTTTTTT	CASSSGRIRSNEKLFF	NA	NA	TRBV6-6	TRBJ1-4
TGTGCCAGCAGCTTCACAGGGAACACCGGGGAGCTGTTTTTT	CASSFTGNTGELFF	NA	NA	TRBV5-4	TRBJ2-2
TGTGCCAGCTCACCCAACTTGGGGCTAGCGGGGAGCTCCTACGAGCAGTACTTC	CASSPNLGLAGSSYEQYF	NA	TRBD2	TRBV18	TRBJ2-7